This TCR beta chain was documented in a study of long-term antiretroviral therapy in people with HIV. Findings and limits, study-wide: Neither ART adherence, viral resistance nor therapy changes were documented.

Survey level was the resolution at which the v3.0 immunoSEQ assay ran. The repertoire was sequenced with immunoSEQ multiplex PCR; TCRdb's copy has only in-frame clones and lacks some. Among about 34,000 clones listed, approximately 95% were seen once. In regard to this clone: The antigen remains unidentified.

This clonotype originated in a woman between 50 and 59 years old with HIV. Sequenced here: unsorted PBMCs, sampled about 5.1 years after starting antiretroviral therapy.

CDR3 loop: CAWTRDRNTEAFF. CDR3 bases: TGTGCCTGGACCCGGGACAGGAACACTGAAGCTTTCTTT. The chain combines TRBV30 with TRBJ1-1; TRBD1 matches at 7 bases. There are 13 residues in the CDR3. V was clipped by 4 bases and J by 1 base; unmatched bases: 3. CDR1 and CDR2 (germline): GTSNPN, SVGIG (reference sequence).